The rows below give T cell receptor beta chains drawn from one sample of a study. TCRdb recomputed calls from the 5' RACE reads with MiXCR, one row per CDR3 protein. Among about 40,000 distinct CDR3 sequences listed, approximately 17% were seen once. Material: naive CD4+ T cells sorted from a lymph node. Source of these receptors: a female donor with breast cancer. CDR3s include the opening cysteine and the closing phenylalanine or tryptophan. The order of the fields is CDR3 protein, CDR3 DNA, J gene, clone size, D gene, V gene. The D gene is left open where the match is weak. Size is stated for part of the rows, as once, few or many counts, or as a class when the clone is expanded.

CDR3aa: CSTRDPMRGHTEAFF
CDR3nt: TGCAGTACTAGAGACCCAATGCGGGGGCACACTGAAGCTTTCTTT
j_gene: TRBJ1-1
abundance: once
d_gene: .
v_gene: TRBV20-1

CDR3aa: CASSLYPVREKLFF
CDR3nt: TGTGCCAGCAGCTTATACCCTGTTCGGGAAAAACTGTTTTTT
j_gene: TRBJ1-4
abundance: medium-sized
d_gene: .
v_gene: TRBV7-2

CDR3aa: CASREGYGYTF
CDR3nt: TGTGCCAGTCGGGAGGGCTATGGCTACACCTTC
j_gene: TRBJ1-2
abundance: few
d_gene: .
v_gene: TRBV19

CDR3aa: CSVDVGGRMDTQYF
CDR3nt: TGCAGCGTTGATGTAGGGGGTAGGATGGATACGCAGTATTTT
j_gene: TRBJ2-3
abundance: few
d_gene: .
v_gene: TRBV29-1

CDR3aa: CASSWGLASAQETQYF
CDR3nt: TGCGCCAGCAGCTGGGGCCTGGCTAGCGCACAAGAGACCCAGTACTTC
j_gene: TRBJ2-5
abundance: .
d_gene: .
v_gene: TRBV5-1

CDR3aa: CASSQSGFNTDTQYF
CDR3nt: TGCGCCAGCAGTCAAAGCGGGTTTAACACAGATACGCAGTATTTT
j_gene: TRBJ2-3
abundance: many
d_gene: .
v_gene: TRBV4-1

CDR3aa: CASSRVRTDTQYF
CDR3nt: TGTGCCAGCAGCCGGGTTCGCACAGATACGCAGTATTTT
j_gene: TRBJ2-3
abundance: many
d_gene: .
v_gene: TRBV6-5

CDR3aa: CASSRSQGAMDYGYTF
CDR3nt: TGTGCCAGCAGCCGATCTCAGGGGGCCATGGATTATGGCTACACCTTC
j_gene: TRBJ1-2
abundance: many
d_gene: TRBD1
v_gene: TRBV7-8

CDR3aa: CASSLDRYGYTF
CDR3nt: TGTGCCAGCAGCTTGGATCGGTATGGCTACACCTTC
j_gene: TRBJ1-2
abundance: many
d_gene: .
v_gene: TRBV5-5

CDR3aa: CSVLGQTYEQYF
CDR3nt: TGCAGCGTCTTGGGCCAGACCTACGAGCAGTACTTC
j_gene: TRBJ2-7
abundance: many
d_gene: .
v_gene: TRBV29-1

CDR3aa: CASSLGFGSNYGYTF
CDR3nt: TGTGCCAGCAGCTTAGGTTTTGGCAGCAACTATGGCTACACCTTC
j_gene: TRBJ1-2
abundance: medium-sized
d_gene: .
v_gene: TRBV5-6

CDR3aa: CASSPRGSQSAEQYF
CDR3nt: TGCGCCAGCAGCCCACGCGGGTCCCAGTCTGCCGAGCAGTACTTC
j_gene: TRBJ2-7
abundance: .
d_gene: .
v_gene: TRBV5-1

CDR3aa: CASRQTGAYEQYF
CDR3nt: TGTGCCAGCAGGCAGACAGGGGCCTACGAGCAGTACTTC
j_gene: TRBJ2-7
abundance: few
d_gene: TRBD1
v_gene: TRBV28

CDR3aa: CASSLPGTGKPGANVLTF
CDR3nt: TGTGCCAGCAGTTTACCCGGGACAGGAAAGCCTGGGGCCAACGTCCTGACTTTC
j_gene: TRBJ2-6
abundance: .
d_gene: TRBD1
v_gene: TRBV12-3/TRBV12-4

CDR3aa: CASSVATGPYEQYF
CDR3nt: TGTGCCAGCAGCGTAGCTACGGGGCCCTACGAGCAGTACTTC
j_gene: TRBJ2-7
abundance: many
d_gene: .
v_gene: TRBV9

CDR3aa: CASSSDNRTGINEQYF
CDR3nt: TGTGCCAGCAGTTCCGATAACCGGACAGGGATTAACGAGCAGTACTTC
j_gene: TRBJ2-7
abundance: many
d_gene: TRBD1
v_gene: TRBV12-3/TRBV12-4

CDR3aa: CASSLSVVDTIYF
CDR3nt: TGTGCCAGCAGCTTATCGGTTGTTGACACCATATATTTT
j_gene: TRBJ1-3
abundance: few
d_gene: .
v_gene: TRBV7-9

CDR3aa: CASSFDNEKLFF
CDR3nt: TGTGCCAGCAGCTTCGATAATGAAAAACTGTTTTTT
j_gene: TRBJ1-4
abundance: .
d_gene: .
v_gene: TRBV7-2

CDR3aa: CSVEGEIRRFMNTEAFF
CDR3nt: TGCAGCGTTGAGGGTGAAATCCGAAGGTTCATGAACACTGAAGCTTTCTTT
j_gene: TRBJ1-1
abundance: many
d_gene: .
v_gene: TRBV29-1

CDR3aa: CSARPPGPSSGNTIYF
CDR3nt: TGCAGTGCTAGACCTCCGGGACCCAGCTCTGGAAACACCATATATTTT
j_gene: TRBJ1-3
abundance: few
d_gene: .
v_gene: TRBV20-1

CDR3aa: CANSPHRGLAVSTDTQYF
CDR3nt: TGTGCCAACAGCCCCCACCGGGGACTAGCGGTTAGCACAGATACGCAGTATTTT
j_gene: TRBJ2-3
abundance: .
d_gene: TRBD2
v_gene: TRBV7-8

CDR3aa: CASSLVLGAATGELFF
CDR3nt: TGCGCCAGCAGCTTGGTACTAGGGGCAGCCACCGGGGAGCTGTTTTTT
j_gene: TRBJ2-2
abundance: many
d_gene: .
v_gene: TRBV5-1